The next 29 T cell receptor beta chains were all read from a single sample in a study of cytomegalovirus exposure and HLA in healthy donors. The PCR ran on 60 Vbeta and 13 Jbeta primers. TCRdb's copy holds only in-frame clones and misses some; the assay was immunoSEQ multiplex PCR. The sample has 150,000 to 200,000 clones, 77% seen once. The source material was PBMCs. These receptors came from a woman under 40 in good health and CMV-seronegative.

The chain is built from TRBV7-8 and TRBJ2-7; tentative D call: TRBD1 (5 bases). This CDR3 region has 14 residues. The germline V gene encodes CDR1 SGHVS and CDR2 FQNEAQ. Deletions cut 1 base from V and 3 bases from J, with 10 bases between. As DNA, the CDR3 is TGTGCCAGCAGCTTAGGGGCCAGGGTCTACGAGCAGTACTTC. Translating gives CASSLGARVYEQYF.

The gene calls are TRBV7-9 and TRBJ1-1; D is undetermined. Germline V lookup: CDR1 SEHNR, CDR2 FQNEAQ (reference sequence). CDR3 length: 12 amino acids. The ends were cut back, 1 base at V and 5 bases at J, with 5 bases in the middle. CDR3 residues: CASSLVRTEAFF. The CDR3 region has the DNA TGTGCCAGCAGCTTAGTTCGGACTGAAGCTTTCTTT.

In this sample, this clone turned up once. The CDR3 DNA follows: TGTGCCAGCAAAAGTCCGACAGGGGCCTCCTACAATGAGCAGTTCTTC. Amino acids: CASKSPTGASYNEQFF. The V call is TRBV2, the J call TRBJ2-1, with 8 bases that match TRBD1. V was pared by 7 bases and J by 0 bases, with 8 bases of the junction left unmatched. The CDR3 extends over 16 amino acids. Germline V gene data show CDR1 as SNHLY and CDR2 as FYNNEI. The complete variable domain, with remaining parts taken from reference TRBV2 and TRBJ2-1, reads EPEVTQTPSHQVTQMGQEVILRCVPISNHLYFYWYRQILGQKVEFLVSFYNNEISEKSEIFDDQFSVERPDGSNFTLKIRSTKLEDSAMYFCASKSPTGASYNEQFFGPGTRLTVL.

The gene calls are TRBV21-1 and TRBJ2-7; TRBD2 is the table's D call and was not checked against the DNA. TRBV21-1 is listed as a pseudogene. The CDR3 spans 16 residues. The CDR3 sequence is CASNTDVRGENYEQYF. Here the CDR3 DNA reads TGTGCCAGCAATACAGACGTGCGGGGGGAGAACTACGAGCAGTACTTC.

CDR3 loop: CASSPQSATTGPYEQYF. CDR3 sequence (DNA): TGTGCCAGCTCACCCCAAAGCGCCACGACAGGGCCCTACGAGCAGTACTTC. The chain combines TRBV18 with TRBJ2-7, with 7 bases matching TRBD1. Trimming took 3 bases from V and 2 from J; bases not matched to a gene: 13. The CDR3 sequence is 17 residues long. CDR1 and CDR2 (germline): KGHSH, LQKENI.

This chain links TRBV7-3 with TRBJ2-2; 9 bases are a match to TRBD1. V dropped 3 bases and J dropped 4; count of bases not matched to a gene: 3. From germline, CDR1 is SGHTA and CDR2 FQGTGA. The CDR3 spans 15 residues. CDR3 DNA: TGTGCCAGCAGCTTGGGGACAGGGAGCACCGGGGAGCTGTTTTTT. Translation: CASSLGTGSTGELFF. Looking up the rest from reference TRBV7-3 and TRBJ2-2 gives the full variable domain: GAGVSQTPSNKVTEKGKYVELRCDPISGHTALYWYRQSLGQGPEFLIYFQGTGAADDSGLPNDRFFAVRPEGSVSTLKIQRTERGDSAVYLCASSLGTGSTGELFFGEGSRLTVL.

This chain joins TRBV6-5 and TRBJ2-5; perhaps TRBD1 as D (5 bases). The germline gives CDR1 MNHEY, CDR2 SVGAGI. V was shortened by 6 bases and J by 9 bases, with 11 bases between the two germline ends. The CDR3 extends over 11 amino acids. In DNA form, the CDR3 reads TGTGCCAGCAGCGCTAAGGGGTCCCAGTACTTC. It is translated as CASSAKGSQYF.

This chain links TRBV7-2 with TRBJ1-1, with TRBD1 identical over 8 bases. CDR1 and CDR2 (germline): SGHTA, FQGNSA. The CDR3 totals 18 residues. Unmatched junction bases numbered 15, after V lost 6 bases and J lost 0 bases. CDR3 amino acids: CASRIQSSQGGMNTEAFF. CDR3 nucleotides: TGTGCCAGCAGGATCCAATCCTCACAGGGGGGCATGAACACTGAAGCTTTCTTT.

CDR3 residues: CASSEPVGTAIYEQYF. CDR3 coding DNA: TGCGCCAGCAGTGAGCCGGTCGGGACAGCTATCTACGAGCAGTACTTC. V usage is TRBV10-2 and J usage is TRBJ2-7; 7 bases line up with TRBD1. The length of the CDR3 is 16 residues. With 2 bases clipped from V and 3 bases from J, the junction kept 10 bases outside the gene matches. Germline loops: CDR1 WSHSY, CDR2 SAAADI.

This CDR3 reads CASGLTGLRTEAFF. The CDR3 nucleotides are TGTGCTAGTGGTTTAACAGGGCTGAGGACTGAAGCTTTCTTT. The chain employs TRBV12-5 and TRBJ1-1; a possible D gene is TRBD1 (6 bases). Trimming removed 3 bases from V and 5 bases from J, with 13 bases in between. Germline CDR1 LGHNT, CDR2 FRNRAP. The CDR3 is 14 residues long. Full variable domain (remainder filled in from reference TRBV12-5 and TRBJ1-1): DARVTQTPRHKVTEMGQEVTMRCQPILGHNTVFWYRQTMMQGLELLAYFRNRAPLDDSGMPKDRFSAEMPDATLATLKIQPSEPRDSAVYFCASGLTGLRTEAFFGQGTRLTVV.

This sequence joins TRBV5-1 and TRBJ1-4; 10 bases are a match to TRBD1. Trimming took 2 bases from V and 6 from J; bases not matched to a gene: 7. The CDR3 contains 16 residues. Germline loops: CDR1 SGHRS, CDR2 YFSETQ. In DNA, the CDR3 is TGCGCCAGCAGCTTAGATCGACAGGGGGCCCATGAAAAACTGTTTTTT. It encodes CASSLDRQGAHEKLFF.

This clone was observed a handful of times. The chain couples TRBV25-1 to TRBJ1-2; 10 nucleotides agree with TRBD1. The V segment lost 1 base and the J segment 7 bases; nucleotides outside the gene matches: 6. Germline lookup yields CDR1 MGHDK and CDR2 SYGVNS. CDR3 size: 15 residues. The DNA for the CDR3 is TGTGCCAGCAGTGAATCACTGGGACAGGGGTCTGGCTACACCTTC. Amino acids: CASSESLGQGSGYTF.

V is TRBV7-6 and J is TRBJ1-2, with TRBD1 matching over 8 bases. Germline V gene sequence: CDR1 SGHVS, CDR2 FNYEAQ. This CDR3 comprises 16 residues. Unmatched junction bases numbered 9, after V lost 1 base and J lost 5 bases. The CDR3 region has the DNA TGTGCCAGCAGCTTAGGGACAGGGCGCGCCCTTTATGGCTACACCTTC. Its protein product is CASSLGTGRALYGYTF.

The chain is built from TRBV27 and TRBJ1-1, with TRBD1 as a possible D gene (5 bases). Trimming took 1 base from V and 8 from J, leaving 8 bases between them. The CDR3 is 12 residues long. From germline, CDR1 is MNHEY and CDR2 SMNVEV (reference sequence). As DNA, the CDR3 is TGTGCCAGCAGTTTATTTGGGGCAGAAGCTTTCTTT. It yields the protein CASSLFGAEAFF.

CDR3 amino acids: CASSIGTLQGEKLFF. The CDR3 DNA is TGTGCCAGTAGTATAGGAACTCTGCAGGGTGAAAAACTGTTTTTT. The chain uses TRBV19 and TRBJ1-4; D perhaps matches TRBD1 (5 bases). Germline CDR1 and CDR2: LNHDA and SQIVND (reference sequence). The CDR3 runs 15 residues. The V gene lost 1 base and the J gene lost 7 bases, with 13 bases spanning the gap.

This clone was counted only a few times. The chain employs TRBV11-2 and TRBJ2-3, with D possibly TRBD1 on 6 matching bases. CDR3 length equals 19 residues. In germline, CDR1 is SGHAT, CDR2 FQNNGV. The ends were cut back, 3 bases at V and 0 bases at J, with 22 bases in the middle. In DNA form, the CDR3 reads TGTGCCAGCAGCTTCAGGCACACCGGGACAAGAAAAAGCACAGATACGCAGTATTTT. It encodes CASSFRHTGTRKSTDTQYF.

J is TRBJ2-2 and V is TRBV29-1, with 15 bases identical to TRBD2. Looked up from germline, CDR1 is SQVTM and CDR2 is ANQGSEA. CDR3 size: 18 residues. V lost 6 bases to trimming and J lost 1 base; unmatched junction nucleotides: 9. CDR3 sequence reads: CSVGGTSGRRGNTGELFF. The CDR3 nucleotides are TGCAGCGTGGGTGGGACTAGCGGGAGGAGAGGGAACACCGGGGAGCTGTTTTTT.

V gene TRBV28 combines with J gene TRBJ1-1, with TRBD1 identical over 9 bases. Germline V gene data show CDR1 as MDHEN and CDR2 as SYDVKM. CDR3 size: 18 residues. V lost 1 base, J lost 0 bases, and 9 bases stayed unmatched. The chain's CDR3 is CASSLYPLQGAMNTEAFF. Written as DNA, the CDR3 is TGTGCCAGCAGTTTATACCCGCTACAGGGGGCGATGAACACTGAAGCTTTCTTT.

The chain couples TRBV2 to TRBJ1-5, with TRBD1 matching over 7 bases. There are 16 residues in the CDR3. The V segment lost 3 bases and the J segment 0 bases; nucleotides outside the gene matches: 5. The germline V gene encodes CDR1 SNHLY and CDR2 FYNNEI. CDR3 in amino acids: CASSEGQSYSNQPQHF. For the CDR3, the DNA is TGTGCCAGCAGTGAGGGACAGAGTTATAGCAATCAGCCCCAGCATTTT.

CDR3: CAVQGVGGQPQHF. CDR3 in DNA: TGTGCCGTACAGGGGGTAGGGGGGCAGCCCCAGCATTTT. The chain uses TRBV7-9 and TRBJ1-5; 8 bases match TRBD1. CDR1 SEHNR and CDR2 FQNEAQ come from the germline V gene (reference sequence). The trim removed 11 bases at V and 7 bases at J, leaving 10 bases unmatched. The CDR3 has 13 residues. The variable domain in full, with the rest retrieved from reference TRBV7-9 and TRBJ1-5, is DTGVSQNPRHKITKRGQNVTFRCDPISEHNRLYWYRQTLGQGPEFLTYFQNEAQLEKSRLLSDRFSAERPKGSFSTLEIQRTEQGDSAMYLCAVQGVGGQPQHFGDGTRLSIL.

This chain links TRBV6-5 with TRBJ2-7, with 13 bases identical to TRBD2. CDR1 and CDR2 (germline): MNHEY, SVGAGI. There are 16 residues in the CDR3. The J segment lost 4 bases and the V segment lost 2 bases, leaving 5 bases of the junction unmatched. The CDR3 region is CASSYTSGRAGYEQYF. CDR3 bases: TGTGCCAGCAGTTACACTAGCGGGAGGGCCGGGTACGAGCAGTACTTC.

This rearrangement joins TRBV7-3 to TRBJ1-1, with a possible D match to TRBD1 (5 bases). The V gene lost 4 bases and the J gene lost 6 bases, with 15 bases spanning the gap. The CDR3 runs 14 residues. The V gene's germline CDR1 is SGHTA and CDR2 FQGTGA. CDR3 sequence (DNA): TGTGCCAGCAGCTCCTCACATGGGGGGTCTGAAGCTTTCTTT. Encoded protein: CASSSSHGGSEAFF.

The V gene is TRBV9, the J gene TRBJ2-7; 8 bases are a match to TRBD1. Germline CDR1 and CDR2: SGDLS and YYNGEE. V trimming: 4 bases; J trimming: 2 bases; junction bases outside the gene matches: 8. The CDR3 runs to 15 residues. The CDR3 sequence: CASSRWDRTTYEQYF. The DNA of the CDR3 is TGTGCCAGCAGCAGATGGGACAGGACGACCTACGAGCAGTACTTC. The entire variable domain, with the rest obtained from reference TRBV9 and TRBJ2-7, is as follows: DSGVTQTPKHLITATGQRVTLRCSPRSGDLSVYWYQQSLDQGLQFLIQYYNGEERAKGNILERFSAQQFPDLHSELNLSSLELGDSALYFCASSRWDRTTYEQYFGPGTRLTVT.

This chain uses TRBV6-5 with TRBJ2-4; 8 bases line up with TRBD1. With 5 bases clipped from V and 0 bases from J, the junction kept 3 bases outside the gene matches. Germline V gene data show CDR1 as MNHEY and CDR2 as SVGAGI. This CDR3 is 15 amino acids long. CDR3 nucleotides: TGTGCCAGCAGTAAAGACAGGGGAGCCAAAAACATTCAGTACTTC. Amino acid sequence: CASSKDRGAKNIQYF.

A few counts support this clone. V usage is TRBV5-6 and J usage is TRBJ2-6, with D possibly TRBD2 on 5 matching bases. Trimming removed 2 bases at V and 2 bases at J, with 8 bases between. Germline V CDR1 and CDR2: SGHDT, YYEEEE. The CDR3 contains 15 residues. The CDR3 region is CASSLSGAGANVLTF. The CDR3 coding sequence is TGTGCCAGCAGCTTATCCGGGGCTGGGGCCAACGTCCTGACTTTC. The variable domain in full, completed from reference TRBV5-6 and TRBJ2-6, reads DAGVTQSPTHLIKTRGQQVTLRCSPKSGHDTVSWYQQALGQGPQFIFQYYEEEERQRGNFPDRFSGHQFPNYSSELNVNALLLGDSALYLCASSLSGAGANVLTFGAGSRLTVL.

This clone has only a few counts. At one boundary the junction diverges from the germline segment, which might be a read error. The chain couples TRBV7-7 to TRBJ2-5; TRBD1 is a possible D gene (6 bases). Germline loops: CDR1 SSHAT, CDR2 FNYEAQ (reference sequence). The CDR3 is 16 amino acids. Written as DNA, the CDR3 is TGTGCTAGCAGCTTAGGAATGGACAGTTCTCAAGAGACCCAGTACTTC. This gives the protein CASSLGMDSSQETQYF.

The count of this clone is one. The junction differs from germline at one of its ends, possibly a read error. The rearrangement links TRBV7-9 to TRBJ1-2; maybe TRBD1 (6 bases). Germline assignment: CDR1 SEHNR and CDR2 FQNEAQ (reference sequence). This CDR3 has 13 amino acids. The CDR3 bases are TGTGCCAGCAGCTTAGGTGGGGGCAAAGGCTACCCCTTC. Translated, it gives CASSLGGGKGYPF.

The J gene is TRBJ1-2, the V gene TRBV15, with TRBD1 as a possible D gene (5 bases). Germline V gene sequence: CDR1 LNHNV, CDR2 YYDKDF (reference sequence). The CDR3 covers 14 residues. The ends were cut back, 4 bases at V and 8 bases at J, with 17 bases in the middle. Written as DNA, the CDR3 is TGTGCCACCAGCATACTAAAAGGGGCCGACGGCTACACCTTC. As protein: CATSILKGADGYTF.

This clone was observed a single time. The chain joins TRBV18 to TRBJ1-4; 8 bases match TRBD1. The CDR3 contains 15 residues. The J segment lost 2 bases and the V segment lost 5 bases, leaving 4 bases of the junction unmatched. Per germline, CDR1 KGHSH and CDR2 LQKENI. The CDR3 nucleotides are TGTGCCAGCTCAGTCGCAGGGGGCACTAATGAAAAACTGTTTTTT. It yields the protein CASSVAGGTNEKLFF.